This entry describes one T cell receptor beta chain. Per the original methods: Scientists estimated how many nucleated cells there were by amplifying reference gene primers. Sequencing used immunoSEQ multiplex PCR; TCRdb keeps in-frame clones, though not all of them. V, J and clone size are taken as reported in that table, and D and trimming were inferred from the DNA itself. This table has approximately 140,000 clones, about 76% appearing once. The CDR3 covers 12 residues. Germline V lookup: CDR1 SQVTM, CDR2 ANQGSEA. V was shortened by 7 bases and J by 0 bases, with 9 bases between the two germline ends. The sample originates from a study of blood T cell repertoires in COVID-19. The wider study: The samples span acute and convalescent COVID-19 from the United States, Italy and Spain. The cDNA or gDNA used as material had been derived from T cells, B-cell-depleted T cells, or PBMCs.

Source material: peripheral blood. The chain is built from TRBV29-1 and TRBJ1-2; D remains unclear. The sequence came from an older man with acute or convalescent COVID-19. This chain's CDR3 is CSGLTANYGYTF. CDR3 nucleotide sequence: TGCAGCGGATTAACAGCTAACTATGGCTACACCTTC.